Listed below are T cell receptor beta chains from one sample, sequenced in a study of CXCR3-negative and CXCR3-positive naive CD8 T cells. TCRdb reprocessed the 5' RACE reads; each CDR3 protein has one entry and no DNA is given. This listing includes approximately 100,000 distinct CDR3 sequences. Sequences were obtained from naive CXCR3+ CD8+ T cells from blood. These receptors were taken from a human donor in good health. Some clones in this sample may be carry-over from other donors' samples. Each CDR3 is given with its conserved first and last residue.

CDR3: CASSYGGLVTEAFF
J: TRBJ1-1
V: TRBV6-6

CDR3: CAGAHRGDGYTF
J: TRBJ1-2
V: TRBV6-2/TRBV6-3

CDR3: CATQSGDDVWSYNEQFF
J: TRBJ2-1
V: TRBV25-1

CDR3: CASTPLGLAREQYF
J: TRBJ2-7
V: TRBV2

CDR3: CASSYWGRTYSNQPQHF
J: TRBJ1-5
V: TRBV6-2/TRBV6-3

CDR3: CSAETSGTGVYEQYF
J: TRBJ2-7
V: TRBV29-1

CDR3: CSARVPGSPYEQYF
J: TRBJ2-7
V: TRBV20-1

CDR3: CATSSTGQLTYNEQFF
J: TRBJ2-1
V: TRBV15

CDR3: CSVDRAGETQYF
J: TRBJ2-5
V: TRBV29-1

CDR3: CASSPSGGTGANVLTF
J: TRBJ2-6
V: TRBV4-3

CDR3: CASSLGGTGNQETQYF
J: TRBJ2-5
V: TRBV7-8

CDR3: CASSNQTSSEPGTYQCCGNTIYF
J: TRBJ1-3
V: TRBV21-1

CDR3: CASSLSASANEQFF
J: TRBJ2-1
V: TRBV7-7

CDR3: CASRWYRNLTFF
J: TRBJ1-1
V: TRBV28

CDR3: CASSAISYEQYF
J: TRBJ2-7
V: TRBV6-2/TRBV6-3

CDR3: CASSARGVEAKNIQYF
J: TRBJ2-4
V: TRBV5-1

CDR3: CASSYGHEQFF
J: TRBJ2-1
V: TRBV6-5

CDR3: CASSSPPGELFF
J: TRBJ2-2
V: TRBV7-3

CDR3: CASSAGTGKNQPQHF
J: TRBJ1-5
V: TRBV7-6

CDR3: CSVEDQDSYEQYF
J: TRBJ2-7
V: TRBV29-1

CDR3: CSAEGTDPYEQYF
J: TRBJ2-7
V: TRBV29-1

CDR3: CASSHVTVGEQQYF
J: TRBJ2-7
V: TRBV14

CDR3: CATHAGEGSEQFF
J: TRBJ2-1
V: TRBV28

CDR3: CASSLHLSRQVPNEKLFF
J: TRBJ1-4
V: TRBV28

CDR3: CSARRGGDTQYF
J: TRBJ2-3
V: TRBV20-1